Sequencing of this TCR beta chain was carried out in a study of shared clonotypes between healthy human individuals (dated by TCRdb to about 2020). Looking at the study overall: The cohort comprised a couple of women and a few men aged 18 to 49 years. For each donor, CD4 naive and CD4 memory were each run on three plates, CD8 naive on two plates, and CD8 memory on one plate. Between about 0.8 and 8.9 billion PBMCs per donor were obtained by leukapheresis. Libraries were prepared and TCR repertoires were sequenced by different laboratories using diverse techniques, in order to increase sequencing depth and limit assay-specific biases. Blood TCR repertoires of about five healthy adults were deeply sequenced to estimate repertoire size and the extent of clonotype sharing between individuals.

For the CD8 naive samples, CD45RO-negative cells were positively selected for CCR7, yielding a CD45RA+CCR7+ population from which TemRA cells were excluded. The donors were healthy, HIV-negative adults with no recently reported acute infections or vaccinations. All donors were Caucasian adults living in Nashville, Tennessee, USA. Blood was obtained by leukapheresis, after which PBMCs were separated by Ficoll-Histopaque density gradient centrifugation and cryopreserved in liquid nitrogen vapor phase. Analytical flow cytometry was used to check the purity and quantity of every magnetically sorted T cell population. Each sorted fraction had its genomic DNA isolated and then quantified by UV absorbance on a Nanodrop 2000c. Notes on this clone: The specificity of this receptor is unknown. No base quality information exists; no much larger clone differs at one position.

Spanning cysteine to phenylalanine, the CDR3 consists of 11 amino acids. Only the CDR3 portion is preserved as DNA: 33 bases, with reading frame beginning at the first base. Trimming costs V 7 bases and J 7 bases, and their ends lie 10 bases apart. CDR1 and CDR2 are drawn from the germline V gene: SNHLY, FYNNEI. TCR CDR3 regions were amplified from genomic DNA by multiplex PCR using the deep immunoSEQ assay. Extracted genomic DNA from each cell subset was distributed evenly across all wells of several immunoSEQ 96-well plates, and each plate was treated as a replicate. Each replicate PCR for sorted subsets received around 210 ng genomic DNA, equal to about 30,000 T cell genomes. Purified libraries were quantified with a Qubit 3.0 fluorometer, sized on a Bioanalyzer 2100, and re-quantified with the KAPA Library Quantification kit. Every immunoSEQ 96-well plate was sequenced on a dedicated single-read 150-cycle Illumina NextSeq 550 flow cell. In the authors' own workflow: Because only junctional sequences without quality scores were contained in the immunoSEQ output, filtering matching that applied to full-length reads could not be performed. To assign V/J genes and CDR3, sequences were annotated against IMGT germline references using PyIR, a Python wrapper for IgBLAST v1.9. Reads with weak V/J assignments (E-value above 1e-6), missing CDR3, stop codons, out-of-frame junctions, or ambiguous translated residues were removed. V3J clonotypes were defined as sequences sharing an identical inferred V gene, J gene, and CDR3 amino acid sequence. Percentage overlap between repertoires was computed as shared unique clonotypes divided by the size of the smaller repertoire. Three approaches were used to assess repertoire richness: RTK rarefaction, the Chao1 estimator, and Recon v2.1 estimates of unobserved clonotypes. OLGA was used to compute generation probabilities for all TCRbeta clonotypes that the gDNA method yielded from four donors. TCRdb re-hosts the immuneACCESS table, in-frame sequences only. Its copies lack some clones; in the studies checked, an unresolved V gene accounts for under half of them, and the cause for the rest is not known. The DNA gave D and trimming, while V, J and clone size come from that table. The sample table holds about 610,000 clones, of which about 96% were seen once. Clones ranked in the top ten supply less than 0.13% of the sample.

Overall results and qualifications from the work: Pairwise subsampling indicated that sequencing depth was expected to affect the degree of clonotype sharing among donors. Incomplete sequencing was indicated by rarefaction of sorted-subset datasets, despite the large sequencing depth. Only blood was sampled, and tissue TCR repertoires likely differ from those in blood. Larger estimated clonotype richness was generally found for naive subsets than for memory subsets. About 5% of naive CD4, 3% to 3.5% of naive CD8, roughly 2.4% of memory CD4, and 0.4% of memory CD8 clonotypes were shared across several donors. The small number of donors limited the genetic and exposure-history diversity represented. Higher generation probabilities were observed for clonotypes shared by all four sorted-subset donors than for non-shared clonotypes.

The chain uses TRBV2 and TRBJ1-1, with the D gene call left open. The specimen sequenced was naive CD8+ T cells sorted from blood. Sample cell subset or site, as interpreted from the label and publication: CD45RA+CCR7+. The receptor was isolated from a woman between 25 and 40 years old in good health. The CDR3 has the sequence CASIGPLEAFF. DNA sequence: TGTGCCAGCATCGGACCCCTTGAAGCTTTCTTT. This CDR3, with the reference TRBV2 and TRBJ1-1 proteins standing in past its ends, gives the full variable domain EPEVTQTPSHQVTQMGQEVILRCVPISNHLYFYWYRQILGQKVEFLVSFYNNEISEKSEIFDDQFSVERPDGSNFTLKIRSTKLEDSAMYFCASIGPLEAFFGQGTRLTVV.